The subject of this entry is one T cell receptor (beta chain). The data were produced by immunoSEQ multiplex PCR, yet TCRdb's version contains in-frame clones alone and is incomplete. The sample yields 200,000 to 250,000 clones, 65% to 90% seen once. This specimen comes from a study of blood T cell repertoires in COVID-19. The V gene end was trimmed by 4 bases and the J gene end by 6 bases; junction bases not matched to a gene: 2. The germline V gene has CDR1 KGHSH and CDR2 LQKENI. The CDR3 consists of 13 residues. This chain joins TRBV18 and TRBJ1-5; 8 nucleotides line up with TRBD1. This clonotype was obtained from a woman in her 70s with COVID-19, enrolled during active disease. The specimen sequenced was peripheral blood. CDR3 loop: CASSRTGGQPQHF. The DNA of the CDR3 is TGTGCCAGCTCACGCACAGGGGGTCAGCCCCAGCATTTT.